This T cell receptor beta chain was sequenced for a study of OX40 agonist ivuxolimab in advanced cancers. V was pared by 3 bases and J by 0 bases, with 7 bases between. Germline CDR1 and CDR2: SGHVS and FNYEAQ. CDR3 length: 14 amino acids. As regards this clone: Its antigen is as yet unknown.

Study conclusions and caveats: More expanded clones were found, on average, in CD8+ than in CD4+ T cells.

The data were produced by immunoSEQ multiplex PCR, yet TCRdb's version contains in-frame clones alone and is incomplete. The table includes some 94,000 clones, around 90% detected once. This material consisted of CD4+ or CD8+ T cells sorted from blood, taken in a trial of the OX40 agonist ivuxolimab. This receptor was identified in an adult with an advanced solid tumor such as melanoma, head and neck, liver or kidney cancer. V gene TRBV7-6 combines with J gene TRBJ2-3; D possibly corresponds to TRBD2 (5 bases). DNA for the CDR3: TGTGCCAGCAGCTTCTGGGAGAGCACAGATACGCAGTATTTT. It encodes CASSFWESTDTQYF.